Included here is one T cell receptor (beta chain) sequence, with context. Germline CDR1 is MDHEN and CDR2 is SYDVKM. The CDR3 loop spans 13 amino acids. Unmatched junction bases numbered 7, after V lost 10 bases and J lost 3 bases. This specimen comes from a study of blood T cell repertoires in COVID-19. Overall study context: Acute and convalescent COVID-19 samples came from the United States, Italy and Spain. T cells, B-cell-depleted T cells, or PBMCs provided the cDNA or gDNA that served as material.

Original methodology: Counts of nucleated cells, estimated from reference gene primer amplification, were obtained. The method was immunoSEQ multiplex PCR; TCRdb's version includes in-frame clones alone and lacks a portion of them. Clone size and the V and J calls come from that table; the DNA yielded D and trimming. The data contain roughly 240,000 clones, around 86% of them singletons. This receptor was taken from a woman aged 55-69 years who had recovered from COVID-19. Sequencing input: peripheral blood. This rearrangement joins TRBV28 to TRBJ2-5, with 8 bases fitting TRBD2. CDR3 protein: CATYGRGEETQYF. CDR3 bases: TGTGCCACCTACGGGCGGGGGGAAGAGACCCAGTACTTC.